This is a list of T cell receptor beta chains from one sample in a study of CD4 T cells in relation to SARS-CoV-2 and coronaviruses. Profiling relied on immunoSEQ multiplex PCR, and the TCRdb table lists in-frame clones only, not all of them. The table shows 32,000 or so clones, with 76% occurring only once. Antigens for these TCRs are unknown. Sequencing was performed on CD4+ T cells from PBMCs, cultured in vitro. The receptors derive from a human donor in good health. Both conserved end residues are part of each CDR3. The order of the fields is V gene, CDR3 length, J gene, D gene, clone size, CDR3 protein, CDR3 DNA. D genes are given only for firm matches. Expanded clones are given a class, and other clones once, few, many or no size at all.

TRBV11-2	15	TRBJ1-2	TRBD1	.	CASSLDHLTGYGYTF	TGTGCCAGCAGCTTAGATCATTTGACAGGGTATGGCTACACCTTC
TRBV9	16	TRBJ2-3	TRBD2	.	CASSARGTSLTDTQYF	TGTGCCAGCAGCGCTCGAGGGACTAGCCTCACAGATACGCAGTATTTT
TRBV4-2	13	TRBJ2-1	.	.	CASSQDGRGEQFF	TGTGCCAGCAGCCAAGATGGCAGAGGTGAGCAGTTCTTC
TRBV13	11	TRBJ1-1	.	.	CASRGNTEAFF	TGTGCCAGCAGGGGGAACACTGAAGCTTTCTTT
TRBV5-1	12	TRBJ2-3	.	few	CASSLAEDTQYF	TGCGCCAGCAGCTTGGCCGAAGATACGCAGTATTTT
TRBV6-2/TRBV6-3	11	TRBJ2-3	.	.	CASSRTDTQYF	TGTGCCAGCAGTAGGACCGATACGCAGTATTTT
TRBV5-4	15	TRBJ2-5	TRBD2	.	CASSVGLAGGVVQYF	TGTGCCAGCAGCGTGGGACTAGCGGGGGGGGTTGTCCAGTACTTC
TRBV7-2	18	TRBJ1-5	.	.	CASSLSGATAYSNQPQHF	TGTGCCAGCAGCTTATCGGGGGCAACGGCTTATAGCAATCAGCCCCAGCATTTT
TRBV11-2	11	TRBJ2-5	.	.	CASSLMRDQYF	TGTGCCAGCAGCTTAATGAGGGACCAGTACTTC
TRBV5-4	14	TRBJ1-6	TRBD1	.	CASRFGTGASPLHF	TGTGCCAGCAGATTCGGGACAGGGGCTTCACCCCTCCACTTT
TRBV4-1	20	TRBJ2-3	TRBD2	.	CASSQAYLRLAGPGTDTQYF	TGCGCCAGCAGCCAAGCCTATCTTCGACTAGCGGGGCCAGGCACAGATACGCAGTATTTT
TRBV9	15	TRBJ1-1	TRBD1	.	CASSAGQGLNTEAFF	TGTGCCAGCAGCGCCGGACAGGGATTGAACACTGAAGCTTTCTTT
TRBV10-3	16	TRBJ1-5	TRBD1	.	CAISEGFGQGNQPQHF	TGTGCCATCAGTGAGGGATTTGGACAGGGCAATCAGCCCCAGCATTTT
TRBV7-8	14	TRBJ1-2	.	.	CASSSTGGAYGYTF	TGTGCCAGCAGCTCCACGGGGGGCGCCTATGGCTACACCTTC
TRBV19	14	TRBJ2-3	.	.	CASSHREFTDTQYF	TGTGCCAGTAGTCACCGGGAGTTCACAGATACGCAGTATTTT
TRBV4-3	17	TRBJ1-5	.	.	CASSQDLASGDYQPQHF	TGCGCCAGCAGCCAAGATTTGGCTTCGGGCGACTATCAGCCCCAGCATTTT
TRBV10-3	11	TRBJ2-3	.	.	CAIKDTDTQYF	TGTGCCATCAAGGACACAGATACGCAGTATTTT